This TCR beta chain was identified during a study of blood T cell repertoires in COVID-19. Background on the study: COVID-19 samples, acute and convalescent, were from the United States, Italy and Spain. In each case, the material was cDNA or gDNA derived from T cells, B-cell-depleted T cells, or PBMCs.

This CDR3 is built from 14 residues. V lost 1 base and J lost 8, with 14 bases in between. CDR1 LNHNV and CDR2 YYDKDF come from the germline V gene (reference sequence). Profiled with immunoSEQ multiplex PCR; TCRdb holds only in-frame clones, not every one. The sample lists more than 65,000 clones, roughly 87% occurring once. V gene TRBV15 combines with J gene TRBJ1-2; D may be TRBD1 (5 bases). This clonotype was sampled from a man aged 50 or older with acute or convalescent COVID-19. The sequencing sample was made of peripheral blood. The CDR3 nucleotides are TGTGCCACCAGCAGAGCTGGGCAGGGAGGCGGCTACACCTTC. Protein sequence: CATSRAGQGGGYTF.